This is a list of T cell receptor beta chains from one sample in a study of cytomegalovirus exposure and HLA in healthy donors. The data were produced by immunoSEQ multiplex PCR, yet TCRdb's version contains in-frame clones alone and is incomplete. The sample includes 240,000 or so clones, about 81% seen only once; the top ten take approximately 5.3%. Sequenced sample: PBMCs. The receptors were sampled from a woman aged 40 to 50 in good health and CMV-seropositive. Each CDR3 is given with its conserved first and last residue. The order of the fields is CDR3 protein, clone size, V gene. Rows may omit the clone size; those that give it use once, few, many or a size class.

CDR3: CASSQLAHNEQFF
size: .
V: TRBV27

CDR3: CASSPGLNYNEQFF
size: .
V: TRBV7-2

CDR3: CARRAGTGSSYNSPLHF
size: .
V: TRBV2

CDR3: CASSVSGSSYNEQFF
size: .
V: TRBV9

CDR3: CASSQEGTSGGETQYF
size: .
V: TRBV4-1

CDR3: CASSNGTGARGEKLFF
size: few
V: TRBV5-1

CDR3: CAISERGNSGANVLTF
size: .
V: TRBV10-3

CDR3: CASSVVGGPQETQYF
size: .
V: TRBV9

CDR3: CASSSFARGSNQPQHF
size: once
V: TRBV19

CDR3: CASSYRFAGGPETQYF
size: .
V: TRBV6-5

CDR3: CASRYTSGPSSYNEQFF
size: .
V: TRBV11-1

CDR3: CASSLSGTSYNEQFF
size: .
V: TRBV6-5

CDR3: CASLRRRGSAEAFF
size: .
V: TRBV19